These T cell receptor beta chains were read from a single sample in a study of CD8+ T cells in alopecia areata. Assay used: immunoSEQ multiplex PCR; TCRdb lists only in-frame clones, some missing. The repertoire includes 95,000 to 150,000 clones, 47% of them detected once, and 10% sits in the top ten. Sequencing used NKG2D-low CD8+ T cells sorted from blood. These receptors all stem from a human donor with alopecia areata. Each CDR3 is given with its conserved first and last residue. D genes are given only for firm matches. Clone size is stated in some rows and not others, as once, few, many or a class when expanded.

v_gene	j_gene	abundance	d_gene	CDR3aa	CDR3nt
TRBV7-9	TRBJ2-7	NA	NA	CASSPSAGYEQYF	TGTGCCAGCAGTCCTAGCGCGGGGTACGAGCAGTACTTC
TRBV29-1	TRBJ1-2	NA	NA	CSVGRGDGYTF	TGCAGCGTGGGTCGGGGGGATGGCTACACCTTC
TRBV5-1	TRBJ1-1	NA	NA	CASSFEGEYAFF	TGCGCCAGCAGCTTTGAGGGGGAGTATGCTTTCTTT
TRBV7-7	TRBJ2-1	NA	NA	CASSFRLAPYNEQFF	TGTGCCAGCAGCTTTCGCCTAGCCCCCTACAATGAGCAGTTCTTC
TRBV6-6	TRBJ2-7	few	NA	CASSYIRGGKDEQYF	TGTGCCAGCAGTTACATCAGGGGAGGTAAGGACGAGCAGTACTTC
TRBV9	TRBJ2-2	NA	NA	CASSVALRNTGELFF	TGTGCCAGCAGCGTAGCATTGCGGAACACCGGGGAGCTGTTTTTT
TRBV6-6	TRBJ2-5	NA	NA	CASSLWLGETQYF	TGTGCCAGCAGCCTGTGGTTGGGCGAGACCCAGTACTTC
TRBV6-5	TRBJ2-7	NA	TRBD2	CASSYSSGTSSDEQYF	TGTGCCAGCAGTTACTCTTCCGGGACTAGCTCAGACGAGCAGTACTTC
TRBV7-2	TRBJ2-1	NA	NA	CASSSPGHHPDNEQFF	TGTGCCAGCAGCTCGCCGGGACACCACCCGGACAATGAGCAGTTCTTC
TRBV27	TRBJ2-3	once	NA	CASGQLTDTQYF	TGTGCCAGCGGACAGCTCACAGATACGCAGTATTTT
TRBV27	TRBJ1-1	NA	NA	CATASLNTEAFF	TGTGCCACGGCAAGCCTCAACACTGAAGCTTTCTTT